Below are 2 T cell receptor beta chains sequenced from a single sample in a study of post-analysis software for immune sequencing data. These TCRs' antigens remain unknown. Study results and limitations: Elevated frequency relative to controls characterized several TRBV segments in patients, TRBV5-6, TRBV5-1 and TRBV20-1 among them.

Tagging with unique molecular identifiers was a feature of the TCR beta cDNA libraries. TCRdb reanalysed the PCR reads using MiXCR and keeps one entry per CDR3 protein. The sample contains under 200,000 distinct CDR3 sequences, roughly 30% of which appear only once. Sequencing used blood. The source of these receptors is a girl under 18 with multiple sclerosis.

A note on this clonotype: A much larger clone lies one base from this, so it may be a read error. V usage is TRBV10-3 and J usage is TRBJ2-7; D is unclear. This CDR3 has 14 amino acids. CDR1 and CDR2 (germline): ENHRY, SYGVKD. The CDR3 here is CAIRESAGMYEQYF. As DNA, the CDR3 is TGTGCCATCAGGGAGTCGGCCGGAATGTACGAGCAGTACTTC.

This clonotype occurred many times. This chain uses TRBV29-1 with TRBJ2-5, with D tentatively TRBD2 (5 bases). V was cut by 3 bases and J by 6 bases, with 11 bases left in between. Germline-derived CDR1 and CDR2 are SQVTM and ANQGSEA. This CDR3 spans 12 amino acids. The DNA of the CDR3 is TGCAGCGTTGACCGGGGTATCCAGACCCAGTACTTC. Its translation is CSVDRGIQTQYF.